These 13 T cell receptor beta chains share one sample of origin, sequenced in a study of blood T cell repertoires in COVID-19 (dated by TCRdb to about 2020). The library was prepared using the immunoSEQ multiplex PCR assay. This is the immuneACCESS table as TCRdb keeps it, with only in-frame sequences that have V and J called. A part of the clones is gone; compared with another copy, unresolved V genes explain less than half, and the rest is unexplained. The sample has roughly 200,000 clones on record, around 86% of them singletons. Around 6% of the sample belongs to the ten largest clones. Sequencing was done on a sample of PBMCs or T cells enriched from blood (not recorded which). Receptors originate from a man between 35 and 55 years old with acute COVID-19.

The chain couples TRBV5-4 to TRBJ2-3, with 11 bases fitting TRBD2. V gave up 1 base and J gave up 6 bases; unmatched junction bases: 10. This CDR3 is built from 17 residues. The germline V gene has CDR1 SGHNT and CDR2 YYREEE (reference sequence). The CDR3 is CASSLQALAGGWDTQYF. CDR3 nucleotide sequence: TGTGCCAGCAGCTTGCAGGCTCTAGCGGGAGGATGGGATACGCAGTATTTT. The complete variable domain, with remaining parts taken from reference TRBV5-4 and TRBJ2-3, reads ETGVTQSPTHLIKTRGQQVTLRCSSQSGHNTVSWYQQALGQGPQFIFQYYREEENGRGNFPPRFSGLQFPNYSSELNVNALELDDSALYLCASSLQALAGGWDTQYFGPGTRLTVL.

A single count supports this clone. The rearrangement links TRBV5-1 to TRBJ1-2; 8 bases line up with TRBD1. Germline CDR1 and CDR2: SGHRS and YFSETQ. The CDR3 has 13 residues. V lost 4 bases to trimming and J lost 8 bases; unmatched junction nucleotides: 7. CDR3 sequence reads: CASSPDRGHGYTF. In DNA, the CDR3 is TGCGCCAGCAGCCCCGACAGGGGCCACGGCTACACCTTC.

This chain joins TRBV18 and TRBJ1-6, with D perhaps TRBD1 (6 bases). The CDR3 consists of 15 residues. V was shortened by 3 bases and J by 10 bases, with 16 bases between the two germline ends. Germline CDR1 and CDR2: KGHSH and LQKENI. The CDR3 spells CASSPETGQGSPLHF. CDR3 nucleotide sequence: TGTGCCAGCTCACCGGAAACAGGGCAGGGATCACCCCTCCACTTT.

The chain couples TRBV27 to TRBJ2-6; tentative D call: TRBD1 (5 bases). Between the trimmed V and J ends, which lost 8 bases and 2 bases, there was a span of 10 bases. This CDR3 region has 14 residues. Germline V gene sequence: CDR1 MNHEY, CDR2 SMNVEV (reference sequence). The chain's CDR3 is CASGPGTGANVLTF. In DNA, the CDR3 is TGTGCCAGCGGGCCAGGGACTGGGGCCAACGTCCTGACTTTC.

The genes are TRBV29-1 and TRBJ2-7, with 9 bases identical to TRBD2. CDR1 and CDR2 from the germline V gene are SQVTM and ANQGSEA. V shed 6 bases, J shed 6 bases, and the junction held 15 bases outside the gene matches. This CDR3 has 15 amino acids. CDR3 in DNA: TGCAGCGTAGGAGCCGCGGGAGGGAGTAGGGGCGAGCAGTACTTC. It codes for CSVGAAGGSRGEQYF.

The chain couples TRBV6-1 to TRBJ1-4; D is ambiguous. The CDR3 consists of 15 residues. V dropped 5 bases and J dropped 3 bases, with 13 bases sitting between them. Germline assignment: CDR1 MNHNS and CDR2 SASEGT. The CDR3 is CASSSWRTPNEKLFF. The CDR3 coding sequence is TGTGCCAGCAGTTCCTGGCGGACTCCTAATGAAAAACTGTTTTTT.

V usage is TRBV18 and J usage is TRBJ1-1; 7 bases map to TRBD1. In germline, CDR1 is KGHSH, CDR2 LQKENI. V shed 2 bases, J shed 7 bases, and the junction held 4 bases outside the gene matches. The CDR3 has 13 amino acids. CDR3 sequence: CASSPGRDSEAFF. For the CDR3, the DNA is TGTGCCAGCTCACCAGGTCGGGACAGTGAAGCTTTCTTT.

The genes are TRBV28 and TRBJ1-5; 12 bases map to TRBD1. Germline CDR1 is MDHEN and CDR2 is SYDVKM. The trim removed 7 bases at V and 2 bases at J, leaving 6 bases unmatched. The length of the CDR3 is 16 residues. The CDR3 sequence: CASKGQGAKGNQPQHF. CDR3 DNA: TGTGCCAGCAAGGGACAGGGGGCAAAAGGCAATCAGCCCCAGCATTTT. Full variable domain (outside the CDR3, taken from reference TRBV28 and TRBJ1-5): DVKVTQSSRYLVKRTGEKVFLECVQDMDHENMFWYRQDPGLGLRLIYFSYDVKMKEKGDIPEGYSVSREKKERFSLILESASTNQTSMYLCASKGQGAKGNQPQHFGDGTRLSIL.

The chain recombines TRBV29-1 with TRBJ1-2; 9 bases map to TRBD1. With 6 bases clipped from V and 6 bases from J, the junction kept 8 bases outside the gene matches. CDR3 size: 13 residues. Germline lookup yields CDR1 SQVTM and CDR2 ANQGSEA. The CDR3 region is CSVQTGGYDGYTF. DNA of the CDR3: TGCAGCGTCCAGACAGGGGGTTATGATGGCTACACCTTC.

This chain joins TRBV30 and TRBJ1-2; weak D call: TRBD1 (6 bases). In germline, CDR1 is GTSNPN, CDR2 SVGIG (reference sequence). This CDR3 comprises 12 residues. Trimming pared 4 bases from V and 5 bases from J, leaving 11 bases between. CDR3 residues: CAWNGQLYGYTF. CDR3 bases: TGTGCCTGGAACGGACAGCTATATGGCTACACCTTC.

Only one count was recorded for this clone. The chain carries TRBV27 and TRBJ2-1, with D possibly being TRBD1 (5 bases). Trimming removed 5 bases from V and 3 bases from J, with 11 bases in between. The CDR3 covers 14 residues. Germline CDR1 MNHEY, CDR2 SMNVEV (reference sequence). Here the CDR3 reads CASSLGVYYNEQFF. The CDR3 DNA reads TGTGCCAGCAGTCTAGGGGTTTACTACAATGAGCAGTTCTTC.

V usage is TRBV7-6 and J usage is TRBJ2-1; D might be TRBD1 (6 bases). The CDR3 length is 16 residues. Germline CDR1 reads SGHVS; CDR2 reads FNYEAQ. V shed 4 bases and J shed 8 bases, with 21 bases lying between them. The CDR3 bases are TGTGCCAGCAGCTCCCGGGTAGGGGCAAAGGGGGATGAGCAGTTCTTC. It specifies CASSSRVGAKGDEQFF.

This chain links TRBV6-2 or TRBV6-3 with TRBJ2-1, with 7 bases matching TRBD2. This CDR3 comprises 16 residues. V trimming: 2 bases; J trimming: 1 base; junction bases outside the gene matches: 5. Germline CDR1 MNHEY, CDR2 SVGEGT. CDR3 coding DNA: TGTGCCAGCAGTTACGATCCTAGCGGATCCTACAATGAGCAGTTCTTC. This gives the protein CASSYDPSGSYNEQFF.